One sample yielded the 20 T cell receptor beta chains listed below, sequenced in a study of T cell repertoires in cytomegalovirus infection. TCRdb re-called the reads through MiXCR, storing one row per CDR3 protein. The sample holds around 300,000 distinct CDR3 sequences; just under 25% are singletons and the top ten take more than 10%. Their specific antigens are unknown. Sequences were derived from cultured PBMCs, sampled from culture after CMV antigen stimulation. All receptors derive from a human donor in good health (CMV status not recorded). Some clones in this sample may be carry-over from other donors' samples.

The rearrangement links TRBV30 to TRBJ2-7; D ambiguous. Germline CDR1 reads GTSNPN; CDR2 reads SVGIG (reference sequence). This CDR3 comprises 12 residues. V gave up 3 bases and J gave up 3 bases, with 9 bases separating them. The CDR3 loop reads CAWSDPGYEQYF. In DNA form, the CDR3 reads TGTGCCTGGAGCGACCCCGGCTACGAGCAGTACTTC. The full variable domain, completed using reference TRBV30 and TRBJ2-7, is SQTIHQWPATLVQPVGSPLSLECTVEGTSNPNLYWYRQAAGRGLQLLFYSVGIGQISSEVPQNLSASRPQDRQFILSSKKLLLSDSGFYLCAWSDPGYEQYFGPGTRLTVT.

This clonotype has at least ten counts. The CDR3 is CASYRRGDSRATEAFF. CDR3 DNA sequence: TGTGCCAGCTACCGAAGGGGGGATTCCAGGGCAACTGAAGCTTTCTTT. The chain is built from TRBV7-9 and TRBJ1-1; possibly TRBD1 for D (6 bases). Germline assignment: CDR1 SEHNR and CDR2 FQNEAQ (reference sequence). CDR3 length equals 16 residues. Deletions cut 8 bases from V and 5 bases from J, with 24 bases between.

The V gene is TRBV27, the J gene TRBJ1-5; unclear D gene. The V end was cut by 8 bases, the J end by 2 bases, with 19 bases between. The CDR3 covers 16 residues. The V gene's germline CDR1 is MNHEY and CDR2 SMNVEV (reference sequence). The CDR3, as DNA: TGTGCCAGCCCGAGTAACCTGGACGAGGGCAATCAGCCCCAGCATTTT. Translating it yields CASPSNLDEGNQPQHF.

CDR3 sequence (DNA): TGTGCCTCCCTATCCACGGGTGGAGGATCACCCCTCCACTTT. Translation gives CASLSTGGGSPLHF. The chain recombines TRBV19 with TRBJ1-6; D is unresolved. This CDR3 region has 14 residues. Per germline, CDR1 LNHDA and CDR2 SQIVND (reference sequence). The V and J ends lost 11 bases and 10 bases respectively, with 21 bases between them.

V and J are TRBV7-2 and TRBJ1-2; D gene uncertain. The CDR3 covers 13 residues. The V gene lost 7 bases and the J gene lost 7 bases, with 16 bases spanning the gap. Germline CDR1 is SGHTA and CDR2 is FQGNSA. Written as DNA, the CDR3 is TGTGCCAGCACCGCCGCCGGGAAAGGTGGCTACACCTTC. This sequence encodes CASTAAGKGGYTF.

In this sample, this clonotype turned up many times. The chain uses TRBV7-2 and TRBJ1-4, with D perhaps TRBD1 (6 bases). The germline gives CDR1 SGHTA, CDR2 FQGNSA. This CDR3 comprises 15 residues. Trimming removed 7 bases from V and 7 bases from J, with 19 bases in between. CDR3 in DNA: TGTGCCAGCACCGCAGGACAGAACGCCGGTGAAAAACTGTTTTTT. As protein: CASTAGQNAGEKLFF.

Many counts were recorded for this clonotype. The chain couples TRBV7-2 to TRBJ2-3; 7 bases align to TRBD2. CDR1 is SGHTA, CDR2 FQGNSA, per germline. The trim removed 5 bases at V and 0 bases at J, leaving 20 bases unmatched. The CDR3 totals 20 residues. The CDR3: CASSLPTAGSRRISTDTQYF. CDR3 in DNA: TGTGCCAGCAGCCTTCCTACAGCGGGGTCCCGGCGGATTAGCACAGATACGCAGTATTTT.

This clonotype was recorded many times. The chain employs TRBV20-1 and TRBJ1-5; D not certain. CDR1 DFQATT and CDR2 SNEGSKA come from the germline V gene (reference sequence). V lost 3 bases to trimming and J lost 9 bases, with 9 bases between them. The CDR3 sequence is 11 residues long. The CDR3 spells CSASSDGPQHF. For the CDR3, the DNA is TGCAGTGCTAGTTCCGATGGGCCCCAGCATTTT.

This clonotype was counted a few times. This chain joins TRBV12-3 or TRBV12-4 and TRBJ1-2; D gene uncertain. Deletions cut 2 bases from V and 3 bases from J, with 7 bases between. The CDR3 sequence is 13 residues long. The CDR3 region has the DNA TGTGCCAGCAGTTTATCACACGACTATGGCTACACCTTC. It translates to CASSLSHDYGYTF.

The chain links TRBV5-1 to TRBJ2-1; no clear D gene. V shed 4 bases and J shed 1 base, with 12 bases lying between them. The CDR3 consists of 15 residues. CDR1 and CDR2 from the germline V gene are SGHRS and YFSETQ. The CDR3 DNA follows: TGCGCCAGCAGCAAAAGGACCCAATCCTACAATGAGCAGTTCTTC. Translating gives CASSKRTQSYNEQFF.

The chain employs TRBV7-6 and TRBJ2-7, with 14 positions matching TRBD2. The V segment lost 8 bases and the J segment 5 bases; nucleotides outside the gene matches: 5. The CDR3 is 14 amino acids. Germline CDR1 is SGHVS and CDR2 is FNYEAQ. The chain's CDR3 is CASPGTSGGHEQYV. CDR3 nucleotide sequence: TGTGCCAGCCCCGGGACTAGCGGGGGTCACGAGCAGTACGTC.

The rearrangement uses TRBV6-1 and TRBJ1-2; 8 bases are a match to TRBD1. The CDR3 consists of 12 residues. J lost 4 bases, V lost 7 bases, and 2 bases had no gene match. The germline CDR1 and CDR2 sequences are MNHNS and SASEGT. In nucleotides, the CDR3 is TGTGCCAGCATCGACAGGGGCTATGGCTACACCTTC. This encodes CASIDRGYGYTF.

This clonotype was seen at least ten times. The rearrangement joins TRBV7-2 to TRBJ2-1; 10 bases line up with TRBD2. The J segment lost 5 bases and the V segment lost 4 bases, leaving 11 bases of the junction unmatched. Looked up from germline, CDR1 is SGHTA and CDR2 is FQGNSA. The CDR3 spans 17 residues. CDR3 protein: CASSSQWGLAMNNEQFF. The CDR3 region has the DNA TGTGCCAGCAGCTCTCAATGGGGACTAGCGATGAACAATGAGCAGTTCTTC.

This sequence joins TRBV12-3 or TRBV12-4 and TRBJ2-4; D unresolved. The CDR3 consists of 15 residues. With 3 bases removed from V and 3 bases from J, the gap between germline ends came to 12 bases. CDR3 amino acids: CASSFRILGKNIQYF. The DNA for the CDR3 is TGTGCCAGCAGTTTTAGGATCTTGGGCAAAAACATTCAGTACTTC.

The V call is TRBV28, the J call TRBJ2-3; TRBD1 agrees at 8 bases. The CDR3 length is 19 residues. The junction had 15 bases not matched to a gene; V was cut back by 3 bases and J by 1 base. The germline gives CDR1 MDHEN, CDR2 SYDVKM. The CDR3 DNA reads as TGTGCCAGCAGTTTGGGACGGGCTCAGGGGGCGCCCCGCACAGATACGCAGTATTTT. Protein product: CASSLGRAQGAPRTDTQYF.

The chain combines TRBV28 with TRBJ2-1; TRBD1 might be the D (5 bases). This CDR3 has 17 amino acids. Trimming took off 5 bases at V and 4 bases at J, with 21 bases between the two ends. Germline CDR1 and CDR2: MDHEN and SYDVKM. CDR3: CASSRVRQGLKYNEQFF. The CDR3 coding sequence is TGTGCCAGCAGTAGGGTTCGGCAGGGATTAAAGTACAATGAGCAGTTCTTC.

This clonotype was counted between two and nine times. The chain carries TRBV28 and TRBJ1-1; the D gene is possibly TRBD1 (5 bases). Looked up from germline, CDR1 is MDHEN and CDR2 is SYDVKM. The CDR3 consists of 17 residues. Deletions cut 7 bases from V and 8 bases from J, with 29 bases between. CDR3 sequence: CASTLPRGQGGFSEAFF. CDR3 nucleotides: TGTGCCAGCACCCTTCCCCGGGGCCAGGGAGGTTTCTCGGAAGCTTTCTTT. The full variable domain, completed using reference TRBV28 and TRBJ1-1, is DVKVTQSSRYLVKRTGEKVFLECVQDMDHENMFWYRQDPGLGLRLIYFSYDVKMKEKGDIPEGYSVSREKKERFSLILESASTNQTSMYLCASTLPRGQGGFSEAFFGQGTRLTVV.

J is TRBJ2-3 and V is TRBV9, with TRBD2 identical over 14 bases. The V and J ends lost 4 bases and 0 bases, in that order; junction bases with no gene match: 10. This CDR3 contains 19 residues. Germline V lookup: CDR1 SGDLS, CDR2 YYNGEE. The CDR3 reads CASSTRLAGGGGSTDTQYF. The CDR3 DNA follows: TGTGCCAGCAGCACCCGACTAGCGGGAGGGGGAGGAAGCACAGATACGCAGTATTTT. Based on the CDR3 plus reference TRBV9 and TRBJ2-3, the full variable domain is DSGVTQTPKHLITATGQRVTLRCSPRSGDLSVYWYQQSLDQGLQFLIQYYNGEERAKGNILERFSAQQFPDLHSELNLSSLELGDSALYFCASSTRLAGGGGSTDTQYFGPGTRLTVL.

The chain couples TRBV20-1 to TRBJ2-1; no clear D gene. The CDR3 is 15 amino acids. Looked up from germline, CDR1 is DFQATT and CDR2 is SNEGSKA (reference sequence). Deletions cut 1 base from V and 6 bases from J, with 16 bases between. The CDR3 loop is CSARGPATTRNEQFF. Here the CDR3 DNA reads TGCAGTGCTAGAGGCCCAGCGACGACTCGCAATGAGCAGTTCTTC.

The chain carries TRBV27 and TRBJ1-2; 7 positions match TRBD1. The CDR3 is 15 amino acids. Germline assignment: CDR1 MNHEY and CDR2 SMNVEV (reference sequence). After removal of 2 bases from V and 4 bases from J, the junction contained 7 bases not matched to a gene. This CDR3 is CASSLLGGAGYGYTF. In nucleotides, the CDR3 is TGTGCCAGCAGTTTACTAGGGGGCGCTGGCTATGGCTACACCTTC.